A single sample is the source of the 26 T cell receptor beta chains below, sequenced in a study of blood T cell repertoires in COVID-19 (TCRdb year 2020). The library relied on the immunoSEQ multiplex PCR assay. Sourced from immuneACCESS, this table was stored by TCRdb with only in-frame sequences that have V and J called. A share of the clones is absent; for the studies checked, an unresolved V gene accounts for under half, and the remainder has no known explanation. Here the sample has over 130,000 clones; roughly 85% occur a single time. About 3.2% of the sample is taken by the ten largest. Sequencing input: PBMCs or T cells enriched from blood (not recorded which). These receptors all stem from a woman aged 45-60 years who had recovered from COVID-19.

This chain connects TRBV5-6 to TRBJ2-7, with 7 bases fitting TRBD1. After removal of 4 bases from V and 2 bases from J, the junction contained 9 bases not matched to a gene. The CDR3 loop spans 15 amino acids. Germline V CDR1 and CDR2: SGHDT, YYEEEE. This CDR3 is CASSKTGRYPYEQYF. DNA of the CDR3: TGTGCCAGCAGCAAGACAGGGCGATACCCCTACGAGCAGTACTTC.

J is TRBJ1-5 and V is TRBV19; possible D gene TRBD1, 5 bases. Germline CDR1 reads LNHDA; CDR2 reads SQIVND (reference sequence). Trimming removed 3 bases at V and 3 bases at J, with 12 bases between. The CDR3 runs 15 residues. The CDR3 DNA sequence: TGTGCCAGTAGTATTGGGGCAGGGAACAATCAGCCCCAGCATTTT. Translation: CASSIGAGNNQPQHF.

The chain recombines TRBV5-1 with TRBJ1-3; TRBD1 matches 7 bases. This CDR3 has 14 amino acids. Germline V lookup: CDR1 SGHRS, CDR2 YFSETQ. The trim removed 4 bases at V and 2 bases at J, leaving 3 bases unmatched. CDR3 residues: CASSTGQPGNTIYF. CDR3 DNA: TGCGCCAGCAGCACGGGACAGCCTGGAAACACCATATATTTT.

The chain employs TRBV4-2 and TRBJ1-2, with TRBD1 matching over 11 bases. The CDR3 sequence is 15 residues long. CDR1 is LGHNA and CDR2 is YNFKEQ in the germline V gene. The trim removed 4 bases at V and 5 bases at J, leaving 6 bases unmatched. In nucleotides, the CDR3 is TGTGCCAGCAGCCCTGGGGACAGGGGGGTATATGGCTACACCTTC. Its translation is CASSPGDRGVYGYTF.

The rearrangement links TRBV28 to TRBJ2-1, with 13 bases lining up with TRBD2. This CDR3 contains 16 residues. Germline CDR1 reads MDHEN; CDR2 reads SYDVKM. Trimming at V came to 5 bases and at J to 10 bases, leaving 11 bases not matched to a gene. The CDR3 bases are TGTGCCAGCAGTCACACTAGCGGGAGGGGGACAAGGGAGCAGTTCTTC. This translates into CASSHTSGRGTREQFF.

The chain recombines TRBV6-1 with TRBJ1-2, with a weak D call TRBD1 (5 bases). The CDR3 has 14 residues. Trimming took off 3 bases at V and 0 bases at J, with 8 bases between the two ends. Germline V gives CDR1 MNHNS, CDR2 SASEGT. The CDR3 sequence: CASSEGRANYGYTF. The CDR3 DNA reads as TGTGCCAGCAGTGAGGGCAGGGCTAACTATGGCTACACCTTC.

This chain joins TRBV25-1 and TRBJ1-2, with 7 bases fitting TRBD1. The junction had 3 bases not matched to a gene; V was cut back by 2 bases and J by 3 bases. The CDR3 consists of 14 residues. Germline lookup yields CDR1 MGHDK and CDR2 SYGVNS. The CDR3 is CASSEDQGDYGYTF. The CDR3 DNA is TGTGCCAGCAGTGAAGACCAGGGGGACTATGGCTACACCTTC.

The J gene is TRBJ1-4, the V gene TRBV5-1; a possible D gene is TRBD1 (5 bases). CDR3 length equals 17 residues. V lost 0 bases and J lost 0, with 12 bases in between. Per germline, CDR1 SGHRS and CDR2 YFSETQ. The CDR3 sequence is CASSLGAGPATNEKLFF. The DNA for the CDR3 is TGCGCCAGCAGCTTGGGGGCAGGGCCTGCAACTAATGAAAAACTGTTTTTT.

This clone has only a few counts. V usage is TRBV7-9 and J usage is TRBJ2-5; TRBD1 matches 11 bases. Germline lookup yields CDR1 SEHNR and CDR2 FQNEAQ (reference sequence). The V segment lost 0 bases and the J segment 3 bases; nucleotides outside the gene matches: 6. CDR3 length equals 17 residues. Here the CDR3 DNA reads TGTGCCAGCAGCTTAGCAGGACAGGGGGCCGGGGAAGAGACCCAGTACTTC. As protein: CASSLAGQGAGEETQYF.

The genes are TRBV28 and TRBJ2-6; no definite D call. The germline V gene has CDR1 MDHEN and CDR2 SYDVKM. This CDR3 is built from 15 residues. The ends were cut back, 6 bases at V and 0 bases at J, with 9 bases in the middle. The CDR3 coding sequence is TGTGCCAGCAGGGAGTTGGGCTCTGGGGCCAACGTCCTGACTTTC. Amino acids: CASRELGSGANVLTF.

J is TRBJ2-1 and V is TRBV9; a weak D match, TRBD2 (5 bases). Germline V gene lookup returns CDR1 SGDLS and CDR2 YYNGEE. Trimming left V 0 bases short and J 7 bases short, with 11 bases between. The CDR3 is 14 amino acids. CDR3 coding DNA: TGTGCCAGCAGCGTAGTTCTCCCGGGAAATGAGCAGTTCTTC. Translated, it gives CASSVVLPGNEQFF.

V gene TRBV9 combines with J gene TRBJ2-3; a weak D match, TRBD2 (6 bases). V lost 0 bases and J 1 base, leaving 9 bases between the germline ends. CDR3 size: 15 residues. The germline V gene has CDR1 SGDLS and CDR2 YYNGEE. The CDR3 region has the DNA TGTGCCAGCAGCGTAGCGTGGGGGGGCACAGATACGCAGTATTTT. Translating gives CASSVAWGGTDTQYF.

This clone occurred a few times. The chain uses TRBV4-1 and TRBJ2-7; 9 bases align to TRBD1. The length of the CDR3 is 17 residues. From germline, CDR1 is MGHRA and CDR2 YSYEKL. V trimming: 3 bases; J trimming: 0 bases; junction bases outside the gene matches: 9. The CDR3 spells CASSQQQGATGSYEQYF. CDR3 sequence (DNA): TGCGCCAGCAGCCAGCAACAGGGGGCGACTGGCTCCTACGAGCAGTACTTC.

V usage is TRBV5-1 and J usage is TRBJ2-7; TRBD1 is a possible D gene (6 bases). This CDR3 has 15 residues. V was pared by 0 bases and J by 0 bases, with 10 bases between. Germline loops: CDR1 SGHRS, CDR2 YFSETQ. CDR3 in DNA: TGCGCCAGCAGCTTGGCGACAGGCCTCTCCTACGAGCAGTACTTC. Its translation: CASSLATGLSYEQYF.

The table lists this clone with a count of one. The chain combines TRBV30 with TRBJ2-1; D not resolved. The germline V gene encodes CDR1 GTSNPN and CDR2 SVGIG (reference sequence). V lost 0 bases to trimming and J lost 8 bases, with 14 bases between them. The CDR3 is 14 residues long. This chain's CDR3 is CAWSVLAESHEQFF. The CDR3 bases are TGTGCCTGGAGTGTACTCGCTGAATCCCATGAGCAGTTCTTC.

J is TRBJ2-2 and V is TRBV30; D possibly corresponds to TRBD2 (5 bases). Per the germline V gene, CDR1 is GTSNPN and CDR2 is SVGIG (reference sequence). CDR3 length equals 17 residues. V shed 0 bases and J shed 2 bases, with 16 bases lying between them. CDR3 protein: CAWSVLGAATNTGELFF. The CDR3 DNA reads as TGTGCCTGGAGTGTACTGGGAGCGGCTACCAACACCGGGGAGCTGTTTTTT.

V usage is TRBV5-1 and J usage is TRBJ1-1; no reliable D call. The CDR3 spans 14 residues. CDR1 SGHRS and CDR2 YFSETQ come from the germline V gene. Deletions cut 0 bases from V and 1 base from J, with 7 bases between. The CDR3 protein is CASSLGHRNTEAFF. The CDR3 nucleotides read TGCGCCAGCAGCTTGGGACACAGGAACACTGAAGCTTTCTTT.

This rearrangement joins TRBV18 to TRBJ2-1; 10 bases map to TRBD2. Trimming took 1 base from V and 2 from J; bases not matched to a gene: 11. CDR1 and CDR2 (germline): KGHSH, LQKENI. The CDR3 has 19 amino acids. CDR3 protein: CASSPRDLGLAYTYNEQFF. The CDR3 DNA reads TGTGCCAGCTCACCACGGGACCTGGGACTAGCGTACACCTACAATGAGCAGTTCTTC.

Only one count was recorded for this clone. This sequence joins TRBV11-3 and TRBJ2-1; possible D gene TRBD2, 6 bases. Germline V gives CDR1 SGHNT, CDR2 YENEEA. The CDR3 length is 14 residues. V dropped 5 bases and J dropped 6 bases, with 14 bases sitting between them. The CDR3 nucleotides read TGTGCCAGCAGCCCCTGGGGGGAACGCAATGAGCAGTTCTTC. Protein: CASSPWGERNEQFF.

This clone has a single count. The chain joins TRBV24-1 to TRBJ2-5; TRBD1 agrees at 8 bases. CDR3 length: 16 amino acids. V lost 5 bases and J lost 5; bases outside the gene matches: 12. Germline CDR1 reads KGHDR; CDR2 reads SFDVKD. The CDR3 loop reads CATSAPPRTGRETQYF. The DNA for the CDR3 is TGTGCCACCAGTGCCCCCCCCCGGACAGGGAGGGAGACCCAGTACTTC.

This chain uses TRBV6-5 with TRBJ2-1; 10 bases are shared with TRBD2. Looked up from germline, CDR1 is MNHEY and CDR2 is SVGAGI. The V and J ends lost 3 bases and 5 bases, in that order; junction bases with no gene match: 7. The CDR3 covers 16 residues. CDR3 loop: CASSYLAGVLNNEQFF. The CDR3 bases are TGTGCCAGCAGTTATCTAGCGGGGGTCCTAAACAATGAGCAGTTCTTC.

This chain links TRBV19 with TRBJ2-1; D might be TRBD1 (6 bases). The CDR3 contains 12 residues. The germline V and J ends were trimmed by 6 bases and 7 bases, with 10 bases remaining between them. Germline V CDR1 and CDR2: LNHDA, SQIVND (reference sequence). The CDR3 protein is CASRPQGNEQFF. The CDR3, as DNA: TGTGCCAGTAGGCCTCAGGGGAATGAGCAGTTCTTC.

The chain has TRBV11-3 and TRBJ1-1; D ambiguous. Germline V gene data show CDR1 as SGHNT and CDR2 as YENEEA. Between the trimmed V and J ends, which lost 1 base and 5 bases, there was a span of 5 bases. The CDR3 has 12 residues. CDR3 bases: TGTGCCAGCAGCTTAGCGGGAACTGAAGCTTTCTTT. It encodes CASSLAGTEAFF.

This clone came up once. The chain couples TRBV30 to TRBJ2-7; TRBD2 matches 7 bases. With V trimmed by 1 base and J by 0 bases, 3 bases remained unmatched. The CDR3 covers 14 residues. Germline assignment: CDR1 GTSNPN and CDR2 SVGIG (reference sequence). The chain's CDR3 is CAWSAGGLSYEQYF. The DNA for the CDR3 is TGTGCCTGGAGTGCGGGGGGACTCTCCTACGAGCAGTACTTC.

The gene calls are TRBV18 and TRBJ2-1; D possibly corresponds to TRBD2 (7 bases). Per germline, CDR1 KGHSH and CDR2 LQKENI. V shed 1 base and J shed 9 bases, with 16 bases lying between them. The CDR3 runs 15 residues. This chain's CDR3 is CASSPQPTRGGEQFF. In nucleotides, the CDR3 is TGTGCCAGCTCACCACAGCCTACTAGGGGGGGTGAGCAGTTCTTC.

The chain is built from TRBV3-1 (or the pseudogene TRBV3-2) and TRBJ1-4; D may be TRBD1 (5 bases). The ends were cut back, 3 bases at V and 6 bases at J, with 11 bases in the middle. CDR1 is LGHDT and CDR2 is YNNKEL in the germline V gene (reference sequence). The CDR3 has 14 amino acids. DNA for the CDR3: TGTGCCAGCAGCCAGCCAGGGAACCATGAAAAACTGTTTTTT. This gives the protein CASSQPGNHEKLFF.